This T cell receptor beta chain emerged from a study of shared clonotypes between healthy human individuals. Whole-study context: A donor's plate count was three for CD4 naive and three for CD4 memory; CD8 naive had two and CD8 memory one.

TCRdb's copy holds only in-frame clones and misses some; the assay was immunoSEQ multiplex PCR. The sample has 600,000 or so clones, roughly 95% seen once; the top ten hold over 0.1%. Naive CD8 cells lacked CD45RO and underwent positive selection for CCR7, leaving out terminally differentiated effector memory CD45RA+ cells. Donors were Caucasian adults residing in Nashville, Tennessee, USA. General study results and limits: With few donors, the genetic and exposure-history diversity represented was limited.

The germline V gene encodes CDR1 SGHDT and CDR2 YYEEEE. The CDR3 contains 16 residues. Trimming shortened V by 0 bases and J by 2 bases, and 14 bases separated the two germline ends. A remark on this clone: Antigen: not known.

The chain is built from TRBV5-6 and TRBJ1-1; D is possibly TRBD1 (5 bases). The source material was naive CD8+ T cells sorted from blood. This sequence originates from a young woman in good health. CDR3 nucleotide sequence: TGTGCCAGCAGCTTGGCGGGGGAGGGGCGTAACACTGAAGCTTTCTTT. Its translation is CASSLAGEGRNTEAFF.